Following are 24 T cell receptor beta chains from one sample sequenced in a study of identical twins. From the 5' RACE reads, TCRdb called clonotypes with MiXCR, one entry per CDR3 protein. The sample lists roughly 280,000 distinct CDR3 sequences; roughly 9% were seen once. A further study also used this sample, focusing on yellow fever vaccine responses in identical twins.

The specimen sequenced was CD8+ T cells sorted from blood. Receptor source: a woman under 30 in good health.

In this sample, this clonotype turned up many times. V gene TRBV24-1 combines with J gene TRBJ2-3; a possible D gene is TRBD2 (5 bases). The ends were cut back, 0 bases at V and 3 bases at J, with 12 bases in the middle. CDR3 length: 16 residues. CDR1 KGHDR and CDR2 SFDVKD come from the germline V gene. CDR3 amino acids: CATSDLGETWTDTQYF. DNA for the CDR3: TGTGCCACCAGTGATTTGGGGGAGACATGGACAGATACGCAGTATTTT.

This clonotype was detected many times. V gene TRBV29-1 combines with J gene TRBJ2-1; D is perhaps TRBD2 (6 bases). Germline V gene data show CDR1 as SQVTM and CDR2 as ANQGSEA. V was cut by 4 bases and J by 7 bases, with 8 bases left in between. CDR3 length: 11 residues. The CDR3 coding sequence is TGCAGCGTTGTGGGGGGAAATGAGCAGTTCTTC. Encoded protein: CSVVGGNEQFF.

At least ten counts were recorded for this clonotype. The rearrangement links TRBV4-2 to TRBJ2-7; D may be TRBD2 (5 bases). Germline CDR1 reads LGHNA; CDR2 reads YNFKEQ. Trimming removed 6 bases from V and 3 bases from J, with 12 bases in between. This CDR3 comprises 13 residues. The CDR3 nucleotides are TGTGCCAGCAGTCCAGCGGAGCTCTACGAGCAGTACTTC. Translation gives CASSPAELYEQYF.

This clonotype has a single count. The chain uses TRBV3-1 and TRBJ2-7; 9 bases match TRBD2. Germline trimming cut 4 bases from V and 3 bases from J; bases unmatched to any gene: 7. There are 15 residues in the CDR3. CDR1 LGHDT and CDR2 YNNKEL come from the germline V gene (reference sequence). CDR3 sequence (DNA): TGTGCCAGCAGCCCAGAGGTAGCGGGAGACTACGAGCAGTACTTC. This encodes CASSPEVAGDYEQYF.

This clonotype has a count of ten or more. The rearrangement uses TRBV5-6 and TRBJ2-7; possible D gene TRBD2, 6 bases. CDR1 and CDR2 (germline): SGHDT, YYEEEE. This CDR3 contains 14 residues. Trimming left V 3 bases short and J 2 bases short, with 12 bases between. Written as DNA, the CDR3 is TGTGCCAGCAGCTCTAGCGTGAGGACCTACGAGCAGTACTTC. Translation: CASSSSVRTYEQYF.

The chain links TRBV19 to TRBJ2-4; D remains unclear. This CDR3 contains 17 residues. Trimming shortened V by 1 base and J by 0 bases, and 13 bases separated the two germline ends. Germline V gives CDR1 LNHDA, CDR2 SQIVND (reference sequence). Here the CDR3 reads CASSIVGPRIAKNIQYF. CDR3 nucleotide sequence: TGTGCCAGTAGTATAGTTGGACCGAGGATAGCCAAAAACATTCAGTACTTC.

This clonotype was counted many times. The chain has TRBV9 and TRBJ2-4; D is uncertain. Germline V gives CDR1 SGDLS, CDR2 YYNGEE. Deletions cut 3 bases from V and 1 base from J, with 2 bases between. CDR3 size: 12 residues. The CDR3, as DNA: TGTGCCAGCAGCGGGGCCAAAAACATTCAGTACTTC. Protein: CASSGAKNIQYF.

In this sample, this clonotype turned up many times. This sequence joins TRBV27 and TRBJ1-2; D not resolved. Per the germline V gene, CDR1 is MNHEY and CDR2 is SMNVEV (reference sequence). The length of the CDR3 is 14 residues. With 0 bases removed from V and 0 bases from J, the gap between germline ends came to 5 bases. The CDR3 DNA reads TGTGCCAGCAGTTTATCCGGGACTAACTATGGCTACACCTTC. Encoded protein: CASSLSGTNYGYTF.

The genes are TRBV28 and TRBJ2-3; 14 nucleotides line up with TRBD2. Germline CDR1 reads MDHEN; CDR2 reads SYDVKM. V lost 5 bases and J lost 5; bases outside the gene matches: 9. There are 17 residues in the CDR3. The CDR3 spells CASSAKTSGRAVDTQYF. CDR3 coding DNA: TGTGCCAGCAGTGCCAAGACTAGCGGGAGGGCCGTAGATACGCAGTATTTT.

The chain combines TRBV4-3 with TRBJ2-1; 9 nucleotides align to TRBD1. From germline, CDR1 is LGHNA and CDR2 YSLEER. Trimming cost V 1 base and J 7 bases; bases outside gene matches: 2. CDR3 length: 14 amino acids. The CDR3 sequence is CASSQGTGDNEQFF. The CDR3 DNA is TGCGCCAGCAGCCAAGGGACAGGGGATAATGAGCAGTTCTTC.

This clonotype has ten or more counts. This chain uses TRBV12-3 or TRBV12-4 with TRBJ2-1; D is possibly TRBD2 (6 bases). V lost 3 bases and J lost 7, with 13 bases in between. The CDR3 contains 14 residues. As DNA, the CDR3 is TGTGCCAGCAGTTTTCGGGAGAGACGTAATGAGCAGTTCTTC. Residues: CASSFRERRNEQFF.

This clonotype was counted ten times or more. The chain combines TRBV29-1 with TRBJ2-5; no definite D call. Trimming took 2 bases from V and 2 from J, leaving 0 bases between them. The CDR3 is 10 amino acids. CDR1 SQVTM and CDR2 ANQGSEA come from the germline V gene. The CDR3 sequence is CSVEQETQYF. The CDR3 DNA follows: TGCAGCGTTGAACAAGAGACCCAGTACTTC.

The rearrangement links TRBV7-9 to TRBJ2-3; 7 nucleotides match TRBD2. Looked up from germline, CDR1 is SEHNR and CDR2 is FQNEAQ (reference sequence). The CDR3 consists of 17 residues. Trimming cost V 5 bases and J 4 bases; bases outside gene matches: 15. The CDR3: CASSIWSSGVRADTQYF. For the CDR3, the DNA is TGTGCCAGCAGCATTTGGTCTAGCGGTGTCAGGGCAGATACGCAGTATTTT.

The sample holds a few counts of this clonotype. The gene calls are TRBV4-3 and TRBJ2-7; D gene ambiguous. The CDR3 is 15 residues long. CDR1 and CDR2 from the germline V gene are LGHNA and YSLEER. V lost 0 bases and J lost 1, with 10 bases in between. The CDR3 protein is CASSQDRHGSYEQYF. CDR3 bases: TGCGCCAGCAGCCAAGATCGGCACGGATCCTACGAGCAGTACTTC.

This clonotype has at least ten counts. The chain uses TRBV12-3 or TRBV12-4 and TRBJ2-1, with a tentative D call TRBD2 (5 bases). Trimming pared 3 bases from V and 2 bases from J, leaving 20 bases between. The CDR3 runs to 18 residues. The CDR3 coding sequence is TGTGCCAGCAGTTTTTCGGAGAGATTAGCGAACCCCTACAATGAGCAGTTCTTC. Protein: CASSFSERLANPYNEQFF.

The chain joins TRBV11-2 to TRBJ2-1, with 9 bases that match TRBD2. Germline trimming cut 7 bases from V and 8 bases from J; bases unmatched to any gene: 15. CDR3 length: 16 residues. Looked up from germline, CDR1 is SGHAT and CDR2 is FQNNGV. The CDR3 reads CASNKLASGEADEQFF. As DNA, the CDR3 is TGTGCCAGCAACAAGTTGGCTAGCGGGGAAGCGGATGAGCAGTTCTTC. Based on the CDR3 plus reference TRBV11-2 and TRBJ2-1, the full variable domain is EAGVAQSPRYKIIEKRQSVAFWCNPISGHATLYWYQQILGQGPKLLIQFQNNGVVDDSQLPKDRFSAERLKGVDSTLKIQPAKLEDSAVYLCASNKLASGEADEQFFGPGTRLTVL.

The sample holds many counts of this clonotype. The chain is built from TRBV6-4 and TRBJ2-2; 11 positions match TRBD2. The CDR3 is 15 amino acids. In germline, CDR1 is MRHNA, CDR2 SNTAGT. J lost 3 bases, V lost 6 bases, and 3 bases had no gene match. The CDR3 nucleotides are TGTGCCAGCAGAGGACTAGCGGGCGACACCGGGGAGCTGTTTTTT. This codes for CASRGLAGDTGELFF.

This clonotype was seen a handful of times. J is TRBJ2-7 and V is TRBV20-1; D gene unclear. V was trimmed by 0 bases and J by 1 base, leaving 10 bases between them. Germline CDR1 DFQATT, CDR2 SNEGSKA (reference sequence). The CDR3 has 14 amino acids. The CDR3 sequence: CSARDHRISYEQYF. The CDR3 DNA sequence: TGCAGTGCTAGAGACCACAGAATTTCCTACGAGCAGTACTTC.

This clonotype was recorded at least ten times. V usage is TRBV7-8 and J usage is TRBJ2-3; 7 positions match TRBD2. The germline V gene encodes CDR1 SGHVS and CDR2 FQNEAQ. CDR3 length: 15 amino acids. After removal of 4 bases from V and 2 bases from J, the junction contained 6 bases not matched to a gene. This chain's CDR3 is CASSSITSDTDTQYF. In DNA form, the CDR3 reads TGTGCCAGCAGCTCCATAACTAGCGACACAGATACGCAGTATTTT.

V is TRBV20-1 and J is TRBJ2-7; 7 bases agree with TRBD1. Germline CDR1 and CDR2: DFQATT and SNEGSKA (reference sequence). With V trimmed by 2 bases and J by 3 bases, 4 bases remained unmatched. This CDR3 has 13 amino acids. CDR3 sequence (DNA): TGCAGTGCTAGATTTCAGGGGGTCTACGAGCAGTACTTC. This translates into CSARFQGVYEQYF.

This clonotype was seen repeatedly, ten times or more. The chain is built from TRBV10-3 and TRBJ2-1, with D tentatively TRBD2 (5 bases). V shed 5 bases and J shed 1 base, with 21 bases lying between them. CDR1 and CDR2 (germline): ENHRY, SYGVKD. This CDR3 has 18 residues. The CDR3 region is CAISSGVGSANSYNEQFF. DNA of the CDR3: TGTGCCATCAGTAGTGGAGTGGGTAGCGCAAATTCCTACAATGAGCAGTTCTTC.

The genes are TRBV4-1 and TRBJ2-7; no reliable D call. The CDR3 consists of 14 residues. V was pared by 4 bases and J by 0 bases, with 10 bases between. Germline V lookup: CDR1 MGHRA, CDR2 YSYEKL. CDR3 amino acids: CASSPIRHSYEQYF. The DNA for the CDR3 is TGCGCCAGCAGCCCTATTAGACACTCCTACGAGCAGTACTTC.

The chain has TRBV5-6 and TRBJ1-4; the D gene is possibly TRBD1 (5 bases). V was shortened by 4 bases and J by 0 bases, with 13 bases between the two germline ends. Germline CDR1 and CDR2: SGHDT and YYEEEE. The length of the CDR3 is 16 residues. Here the CDR3 DNA reads TGTGCCAGCAGCGGAGGGACGGAAGCAACTAATGAAAAACTGTTTTTT. It encodes CASSGGTEATNEKLFF.

This clonotype was seen more than once but under ten times. The chain is built from TRBV5-1 and TRBJ2-3; either TRBD1 or TRBD2 may supply D (5 bases each). Trimming left V 2 bases short and J 0 bases short, with 10 bases between. This CDR3 comprises 15 residues. Germline CDR1 reads SGHRS; CDR2 reads YFSETQ. CDR3 sequence reads: CASSFWDASTDTQYF. The CDR3 DNA reads TGCGCCAGCAGCTTCTGGGACGCTAGCACAGATACGCAGTATTTT.